Listed below are T cell receptor beta chains from one sample, sequenced in a study of shared clonotypes between healthy human individuals. Repertoires were generated with immunoSEQ multiplex PCR, while TCRdb's copy carries only in-frame clones and drops some. Here the sample spans just over 2,000,000 clones, 85% to 95% being singletons. The sample taken for sequencing was naive CD4+ T cells sorted from blood. The receptors here all came from a man aged 18-30 years in good health. Both conserved end residues are part of each CDR3. D genes are given only for firm matches. Expanded clones are given a class, and other clones once, few, many or no size at all.

size	V	D	J	CDR3	DNA
-	TRBV29-1	-	TRBJ1-1	CSVEGRMNTEAFF	TGCAGCGTCGAGGGACGGATGAACACTGAAGCTTTCTTT
-	TRBV7-8	-	TRBJ2-5	CASSLALEGSQYF	TGTGCCAGCAGCTTAGCGCTAGAGGGGAGCCAGTACTTC
once	TRBV9	TRBD2	TRBJ2-3	CASSQPTSGGPKTFTDTQYF	TGTGCCAGCAGCCAACCGACTAGCGGGGGGCCAAAAACTTTCACAGATACGCAGTATTTT
-	TRBV18	-	TRBJ1-6	CASSPVGYQDNSPLHF	TGTGCCAGCTCACCAGTGGGATATCAGGATAATTCACCCCTCCACTTT
-	TRBV19	TRBD2	TRBJ2-7	CASRRTSGSYEQYF	TGTGCCAGTAGGAGGACTAGCGGGAGCTACGAGCAGTACTTC
-	TRBV9	-	TRBJ1-6	CASSVGGQLDNSPLHF	TGTGCCAGCAGCGTAGGAGGGCAGTTGGATAATTCACCCCTCCACTTT
-	TRBV15	-	TRBJ1-5	CATSRGPYQPQHF	TGTGCCACCAGCAGAGGGCCTTATCAGCCCCAGCATTTT
-	TRBV19	TRBD2	TRBJ2-7	CASSVTSGSSYEQYF	TGTGCCAGTAGTGTTACTAGCGGGAGCTCCTACGAGCAGTACTTC
-	TRBV6-5	-	TRBJ2-7	CASSYSTTGGLGEQYF	TGTGCCAGCAGTTACTCCACGACTGGGGGTCTGGGCGAGCAGTACTTC
once	TRBV30	TRBD1	TRBJ1-4	CAWNPGQGAEKLFF	TGTGCCTGGAATCCGGGACAGGGGGCTGAAAAACTGTTTTTT
-	TRBV30	TRBD1	TRBJ2-5	CAWSPPRDSLQETQYF	TGTGCCTGGAGTCCCCCCCGGGACAGCCTCCAAGAGACCCAGTACTTC
-	TRBV30	-	TRBJ1-2	CAWSPLGAGGYTF	TGTGCCTGGAGCCCACTGGGCGCCGGCGGCTACACCTTC
-	TRBV6-1	-	TRBJ1-2	CASSGVASGYTF	TGTGCCAGCAGTGGGGTGGCTAGTGGCTACACCTTC
-	TRBV7-9	TRBD1	TRBJ1-2	CASSFTRDSLGYTF	TGTGCCAGCAGCTTCACACGGGACAGCCTTGGCTACACCTTC
-	TRBV7-2	TRBD1	TRBJ1-5	CASSSRTGQPQHF	TGTGCCAGCAGCTCCCGGACAGGACAGCCCCAGCATTTT
-	TRBV7-9	TRBD1	TRBJ2-4	CASSLDRGFQNIQYF	TGTGCCAGCAGCTTGGACAGGGGCTTCCAAAACATTCAGTACTTC
once	TRBV28	-	TRBJ1-1	CASSPPGHAVRCYF	TGTGCCAGCAGTCCTCCGGGACATGCTGTCCGATGCTACTTT
few	TRBV7-3	TRBD1	TRBJ2-5	CASSSGTEETQYF	TGTGCCAGCAGCTCAGGGACAGAAGAGACCCAGTACTTC
-	TRBV5-6	-	TRBJ2-7	CASSRLQVGSSYEQYF	TGTGCCAGCAGCAGGCTTCAGGTCGGGAGCTCCTACGAGCAGTACTTC
-	TRBV7-7	-	TRBJ2-2	CASSPLGGGELFF	TGTGCTAGCAGCCCACTGGGGGGCGGGGAGCTGTTTTTT
-	TRBV7-2	TRBD2	TRBJ2-2	CASSLGSGVTGELFF	TGTGCCAGCAGCCTCGGTAGCGGGGTCACCGGGGAGCTGTTTTTT
once	TRBV30	TRBD2	TRBJ2-3	CAWSYTSGSTDTQYF	TGTGCCTGGAGTTATACTAGCGGGAGCACAGATACGCAGTATTTT
-	TRBV5-4	TRBD1	TRBJ1-2	CASSNGFGQGDRGYTF	TGTGCCAGCAGCAATGGGTTTGGACAGGGGGATAGAGGCTACACCTTC
-	TRBV6-5	TRBD1	TRBJ2-7	CASGETGEAPYEQYF	TGTGCCAGCGGGGAGACAGGGGAAGCCCCCTACGAGCAGTACTTC
-	TRBV18	TRBD1	TRBJ2-1	CASSPPGTGNEQFF	TGTGCCAGCTCACCGCCCGGGACAGGGAATGAGCAGTTCTTC
-	TRBV5-1	-	TRBJ1-4	CASSLQQGSNEKLFF	TGCGCCAGCAGCTTACAGCAGGGCTCTAATGAAAAACTGTTTTTT